This T cell receptor (beta chain) was sequenced during a study of OX40 agonist ivuxolimab in advanced cancers. Study context: Intravenous ivuxolimab was administered to patients every 2 weeks at 0.01 to 10 mg/kg. Two cutaneous melanoma patients and one hepatocellular carcinoma patient, three in all, had partial responses.

A note on this clone: The antigen remains undetermined.

Study-level results: Near-lowest levels of clonal expansion characterized partial responders at 0.1-3.0 mg/kg.

This table comes from immunoSEQ multiplex PCR, and its TCRdb copy is limited to in-frame clones, with some not included. The sample has 35,000 to 45,000 clones; more than 80% are singletons. Sequencing was performed on CD4+ or CD8+ T cells sorted from blood, taken in a trial of the OX40 agonist ivuxolimab. This sequence was found in an adult with an advanced solid tumor such as melanoma, head and neck, liver or kidney cancer.

The CDR3 sequence is CASGGGRDSYEQYF. The CDR3, as DNA: TGTGCCAGCGGGGGTGGCAGGGACTCCTACGAGCAGTACTTC. The chain couples TRBV6-6 to TRBJ2-7; D may correspond to TRBD1 or TRBD2 (5 bases each). CDR1 and CDR2 from the germline V gene are MNHNY and SVGAGI (reference sequence). The ends were cut back, 8 bases at V and 0 bases at J, with 14 bases in the middle. The CDR3 loop spans 14 amino acids.